The 2 T cell receptor beta chains reported below all come from one sample, sequenced in a study of blood T cells in healthy people across ages (dated by TCRdb to between 2014 and 2016). To prepare the library, 5' RACE was applied. Sequencing was performed on an Illumina HiSeq 2500. A second PCR of about 6 to 11 cycles was performed with a sample-barcoded 5' primer and a J-beta primer mix. Using fastp trimming at Q25 and MiXCR clonotype assembly, TCRdb reanalyzed the public sequencing data and kept in-frame beta chains. Each record represents a unique CDR3 protein, reported with the most common genes and DNA among its rows. This sample comprises about a million distinct CDR3 sequences, roughly 50% of them detected only once. The top ten clones comprise over 20% of the sample. Source material: blood. These receptors were obtained from a woman aged 55-69 years in good health.

This clonotype was counted at least ten times. The genes are TRBV27 and TRBJ2-4; D might be TRBD1 (6 bases). CDR3 length: 13 amino acids. Germline CDR1 is MNHEY and CDR2 is SMNVEV (reference sequence). The V gene lost 4 bases and the J gene lost 6 bases, with 10 bases spanning the gap. The CDR3 spells CASSWTVGNIQYF. CDR3 nucleotides: TGTGCCAGCAGTTGGACAGTAGGAAACATTCAGTACTTC.

The V and J genes are TRBV12-3 or TRBV12-4 and TRBJ1-5; D is unclear. This CDR3 is 13 amino acids long. The germline V and J ends were trimmed by 3 bases and 9 bases, with 12 bases remaining between them. The CDR3 protein is CASSFIPNGPQHF. The CDR3 DNA follows: TGTGCCAGCAGTTTTATACCAAATGGGCCCCAGCATTTT.